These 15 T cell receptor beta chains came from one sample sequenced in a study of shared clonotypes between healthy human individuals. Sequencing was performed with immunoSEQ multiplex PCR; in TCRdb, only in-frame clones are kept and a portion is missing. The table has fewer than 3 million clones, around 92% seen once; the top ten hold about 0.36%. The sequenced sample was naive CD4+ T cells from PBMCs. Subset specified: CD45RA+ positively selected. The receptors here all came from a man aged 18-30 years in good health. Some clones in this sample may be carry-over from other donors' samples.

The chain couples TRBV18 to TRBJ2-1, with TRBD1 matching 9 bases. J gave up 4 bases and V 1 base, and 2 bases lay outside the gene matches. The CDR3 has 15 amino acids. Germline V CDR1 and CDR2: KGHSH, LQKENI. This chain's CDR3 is CASSPLGQGYNEQFF. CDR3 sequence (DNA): TGTGCCAGCTCACCACTGGGACAGGGTTACAATGAGCAGTTCTTC.

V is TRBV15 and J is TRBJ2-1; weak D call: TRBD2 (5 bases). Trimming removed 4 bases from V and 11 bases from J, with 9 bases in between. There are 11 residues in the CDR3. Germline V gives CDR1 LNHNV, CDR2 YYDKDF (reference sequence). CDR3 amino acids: CATSTDYKQFF. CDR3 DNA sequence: TGTGCCACCAGCACCGACTACAAGCAGTTCTTC.

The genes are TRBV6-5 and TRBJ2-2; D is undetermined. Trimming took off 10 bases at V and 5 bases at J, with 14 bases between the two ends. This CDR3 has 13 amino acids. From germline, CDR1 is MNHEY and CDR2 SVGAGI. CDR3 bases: TGTGCCACCCGGTTAAGGGCTACCGGGGAGCTGTTTTTT. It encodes CATRLRATGELFF.

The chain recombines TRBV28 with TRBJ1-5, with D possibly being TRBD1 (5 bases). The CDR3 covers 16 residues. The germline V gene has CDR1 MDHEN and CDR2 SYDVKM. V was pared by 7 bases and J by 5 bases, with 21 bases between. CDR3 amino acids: CASTPVVAGRDQPQHF. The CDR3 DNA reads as TGTGCCAGCACCCCGGTCGTAGCAGGGAGGGATCAGCCCCAGCATTTT.

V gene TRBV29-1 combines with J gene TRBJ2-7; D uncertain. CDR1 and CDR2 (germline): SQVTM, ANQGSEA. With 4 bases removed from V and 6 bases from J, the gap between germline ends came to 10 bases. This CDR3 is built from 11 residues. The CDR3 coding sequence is TGCAGCGTTGGTCTCTTGGGCGAGCAGTACTTC. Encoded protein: CSVGLLGEQYF.

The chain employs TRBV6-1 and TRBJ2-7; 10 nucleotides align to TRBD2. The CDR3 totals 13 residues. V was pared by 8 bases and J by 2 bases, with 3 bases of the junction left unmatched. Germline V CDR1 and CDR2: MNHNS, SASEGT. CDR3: CASLLAGPYEQYF. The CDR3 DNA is TGTGCCAGCTTACTAGCGGGACCCTACGAGCAGTACTTC.

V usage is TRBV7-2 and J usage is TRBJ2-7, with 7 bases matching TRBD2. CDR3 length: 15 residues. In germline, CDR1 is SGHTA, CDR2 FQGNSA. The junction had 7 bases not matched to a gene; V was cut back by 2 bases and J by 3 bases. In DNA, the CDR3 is TGTGCCAGCAGCTTACGAACTAGCGACTACTACGAGCAGTACTTC. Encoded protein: CASSLRTSDYYEQYF.

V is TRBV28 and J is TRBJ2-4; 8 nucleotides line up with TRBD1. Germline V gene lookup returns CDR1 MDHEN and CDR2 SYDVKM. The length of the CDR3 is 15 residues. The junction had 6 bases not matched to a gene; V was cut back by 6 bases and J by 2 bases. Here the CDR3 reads CASRGTGPTKNIQYF. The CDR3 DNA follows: TGTGCCAGCAGAGGGACAGGACCTACCAAAAACATTCAGTACTTC.

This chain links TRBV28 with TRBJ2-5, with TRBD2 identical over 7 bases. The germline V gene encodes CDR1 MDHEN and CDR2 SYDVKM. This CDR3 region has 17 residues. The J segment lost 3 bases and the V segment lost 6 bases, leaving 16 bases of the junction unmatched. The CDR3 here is CASSLSSLGGSKETQYF. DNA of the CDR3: TGTGCCAGCAGCTTAAGTTCTCTGGGCGGGAGTAAAGAGACCCAGTACTTC.

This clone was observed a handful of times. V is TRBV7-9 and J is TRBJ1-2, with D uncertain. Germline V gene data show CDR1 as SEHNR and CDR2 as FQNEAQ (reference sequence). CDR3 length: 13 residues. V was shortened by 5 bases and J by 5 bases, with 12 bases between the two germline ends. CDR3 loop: CASSLEKLYGYTF. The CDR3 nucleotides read TGTGCCAGCAGCCTAGAGAAGTTGTATGGCTACACCTTC.

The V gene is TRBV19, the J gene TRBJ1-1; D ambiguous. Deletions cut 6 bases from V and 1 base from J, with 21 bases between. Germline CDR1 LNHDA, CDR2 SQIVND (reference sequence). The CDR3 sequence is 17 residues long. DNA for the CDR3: TGTGCCAGTAGGTTCGACGGAGCCTTTATACCGAACACTGAAGCTTTCTTT. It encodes CASRFDGAFIPNTEAFF.

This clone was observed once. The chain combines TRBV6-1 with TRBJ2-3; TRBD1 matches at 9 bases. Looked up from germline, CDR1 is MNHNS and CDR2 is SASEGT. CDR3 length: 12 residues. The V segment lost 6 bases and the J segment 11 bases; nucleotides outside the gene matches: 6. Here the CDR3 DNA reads TGTGCCAGCAGACAGGGGGCGGACCTGCAGTATTTT. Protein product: CASRQGADLQYF.

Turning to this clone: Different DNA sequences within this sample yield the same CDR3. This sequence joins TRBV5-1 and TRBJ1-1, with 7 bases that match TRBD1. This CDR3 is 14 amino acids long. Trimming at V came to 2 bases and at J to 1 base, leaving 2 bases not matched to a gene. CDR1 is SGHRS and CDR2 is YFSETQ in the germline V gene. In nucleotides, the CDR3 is TGCGCCAGCAGCTTCCGACAGGGGAACACTGAAGCTTTCTTT. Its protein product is CASSFRQGNTEAFF.

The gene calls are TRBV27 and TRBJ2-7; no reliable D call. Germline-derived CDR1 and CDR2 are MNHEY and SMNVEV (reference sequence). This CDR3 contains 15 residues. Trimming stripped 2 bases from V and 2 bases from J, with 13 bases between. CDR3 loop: CASSLNSWAAYEQYF. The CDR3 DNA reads TGTGCCAGCAGTTTAAACTCCTGGGCCGCCTACGAGCAGTACTTC.

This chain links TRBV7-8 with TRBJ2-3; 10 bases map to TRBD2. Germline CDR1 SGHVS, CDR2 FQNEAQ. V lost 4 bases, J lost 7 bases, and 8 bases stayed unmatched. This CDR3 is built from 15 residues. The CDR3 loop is CASSWASGSGYTQYF. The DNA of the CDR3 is TGTGCCAGCAGCTGGGCTAGCGGGAGCGGATATACGCAGTATTTT.